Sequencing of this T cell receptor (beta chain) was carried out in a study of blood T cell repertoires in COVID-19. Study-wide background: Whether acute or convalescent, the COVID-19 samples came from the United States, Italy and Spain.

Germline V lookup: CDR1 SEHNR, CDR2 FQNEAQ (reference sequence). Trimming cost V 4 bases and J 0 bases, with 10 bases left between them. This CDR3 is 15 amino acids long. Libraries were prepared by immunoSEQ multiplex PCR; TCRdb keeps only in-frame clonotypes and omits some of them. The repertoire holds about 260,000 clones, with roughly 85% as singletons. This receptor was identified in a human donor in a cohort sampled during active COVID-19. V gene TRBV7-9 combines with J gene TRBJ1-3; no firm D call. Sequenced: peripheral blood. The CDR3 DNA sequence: TGTGCCAGCAGCTGGGCACGGGGCTCTGGAAACACCATATATTTT. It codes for CASSWARGSGNTIYF.